Sequencing of this T cell receptor (beta chain) was carried out in a study of T cell responses to AZD1222 COVID-19 vaccine (TCRdb year 2021). About the full investigation: AZD1222 recipients given second doses at about 4 weeks or at about 12 weeks were pooled, since spike-specific TCR depth and breadth were not found to differ between the two schedules. Trial participants were enrolled by age into subgroups of 18-55, 56-69 and 70-plus years, and roughly 150, 30 and 60 TCR-sequenced participants, respectively, were included in these subgroups. A total of about 240 trial participants underwent TCR sequencing, of whom some 210 received two doses of AZD1222 and around 25 received two doses of the MenACWY control vaccine. Broader findings and caveats from the paper: The whole spike protein was spanned by vaccine-associated CD4 TCRs, and dominant responses were seen in regions 160-218 and 743-854. No day 14 peak-response samples were available, so repertoires were characterized only after the peak T cell response. Conclusions about previously exposed vaccinees were limited because only 6 or 7 AZD1222 recipients were SARS-CoV-2 seropositive at baseline. After two AZD1222 doses, both the breadth and the depth of spike-specific TCRs were significantly higher than at day 0 and than in MenACWY recipients. Participants were mostly white British, with more females than males. The authors suggested clonal diversity may have been underestimated. In the small 56-69-year group, the increase in depth fell short of significance, most likely because of low power. Epitopes outside the regions mutated in the B.1.351 and B.1.1.7 variants were reportedly recognized by nearly half of the unique spike-specific TCRs.

The CDR3 regions of human TCRbeta chains were subjected to immunosequencing. Per the authors' processing: TCRs in the repertoires were matched against a reference library of SARS-CoV-2-specific TCRs that had been generated with the MIRA antigen-specificity platform. Breadth was defined as the fraction of unique TCRs that were SARS-CoV-2-associated. Depth was defined as the fraction of total T cells that were SARS-CoV-2-associated. Using the MIRA data, each spike-specific TCR was assigned both to the spike region to which the TCR was reactive and to a CD4 or CD8 class. Log10-transformed breadth and depth values were compared by one-way ANOVA with Sidak's multiple comparisons tests. TCRdb mirrors the immuneACCESS table, restricted to in-frame sequences. Some clones are absent from its copies; in checked studies, under half trace to an unresolved V gene, and the reason for the others is unknown. V, J and clone size are those of that table, while D and trimming were read from the DNA. The sample records more than 100,000 clones, 88% of which are singletons. Roughly 7.4% of the sample is held by the ten biggest clonotypes.

Comments on this clone: Its antigen is unknown. No much larger clonotype is one base removed from it; base qualities were not supplied.

This sample's time point label indicates: baseline before first vaccination. The vaccinee samples were drawn from two UK trials, COV001 and COV002, one of which was a single-blind randomized controlled phase 2/3 trial testing AZD1222 (ChAdOx1 nCoV-19) in healthy adults. For TCRbeta chain sequencing, PBMC samples from trial participants were taken at day 0 and at day 28 after the second dose. Source: peripheral blood, taken on day 0 of AZD1222 vaccination. The receptor comes from an adult in good health.

The CDR3 protein is CATSAQGEKLFF. The base sequence is TGTGCCACCAGCGCCCAGGGGGAAAAACTGTTTTTT. In this chain, TRBV15 is recombined with TRBJ1-4; a weak D assignment points to TRBD1 (6 bases agree). In the germline V gene (reference sequence), CDR1 corresponds to LNHNV and CDR2 to YYDKDF. V is clipped by 5 bases and J by 8 bases, and the sequence between their germline boundaries is 9 bases long. The CDR3 starts with the cysteine, ends with the phenylalanine, and has 12 residues. CDR3 DNA is the only sequence kept; it has 36 bases, read in frame from the first base.